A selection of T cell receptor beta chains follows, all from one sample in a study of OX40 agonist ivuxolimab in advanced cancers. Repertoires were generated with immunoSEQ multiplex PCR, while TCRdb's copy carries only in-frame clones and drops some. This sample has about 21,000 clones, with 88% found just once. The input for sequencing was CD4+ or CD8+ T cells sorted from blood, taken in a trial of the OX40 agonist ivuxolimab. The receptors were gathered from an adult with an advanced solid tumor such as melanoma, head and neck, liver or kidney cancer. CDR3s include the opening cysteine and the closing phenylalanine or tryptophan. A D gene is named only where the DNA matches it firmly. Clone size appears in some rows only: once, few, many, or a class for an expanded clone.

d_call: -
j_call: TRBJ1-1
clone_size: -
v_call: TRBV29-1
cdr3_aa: CSVGDGVNTEAFF
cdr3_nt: TGCAGCGTGGGGGACGGTGTAAACACTGAAGCTTTCTTT

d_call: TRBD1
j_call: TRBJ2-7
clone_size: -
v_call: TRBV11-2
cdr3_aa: CASSLPGQGADLYEQYF
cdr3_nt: TGTGCCAGCAGCTTACCGGGACAGGGGGCCGATCTCTACGAGCAGTACTTC

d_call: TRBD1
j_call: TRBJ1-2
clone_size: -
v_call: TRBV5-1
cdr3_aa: CASSDGQGARGYTF
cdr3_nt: TGCGCCAGCAGCGACGGGCAGGGGGCGAGAGGCTACACCTTC

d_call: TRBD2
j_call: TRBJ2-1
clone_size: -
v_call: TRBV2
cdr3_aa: CASSLGTSGYNEQFF
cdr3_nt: TGTGCCAGCAGCCTCGGGACTAGCGGGTACAATGAGCAGTTCTTC

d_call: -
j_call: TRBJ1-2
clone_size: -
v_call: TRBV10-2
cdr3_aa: CASSESLRGYTF
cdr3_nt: TGCGCCAGCAGTGAGAGTTTGCGTGGCTACACCTTC

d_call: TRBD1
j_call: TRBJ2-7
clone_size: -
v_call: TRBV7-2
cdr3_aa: CASSTPGTGGYEQYF
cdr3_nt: TGTGCCAGCAGCACACCCGGGACAGGGGGCTACGAGCAGTACTTC

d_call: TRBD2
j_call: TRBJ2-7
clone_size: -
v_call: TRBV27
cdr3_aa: CASSLQSGSSYEQYF
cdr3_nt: TGTGCCAGCAGTTTGCAGAGCGGGAGCTCCTACGAGCAGTACTTC

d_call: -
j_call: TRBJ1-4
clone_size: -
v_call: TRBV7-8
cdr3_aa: CASSLALAGAREKLFF
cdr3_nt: TGTGCCAGCAGCTTAGCGCTGGCGGGGGCGCGGGAAAAACTGTTTTTT

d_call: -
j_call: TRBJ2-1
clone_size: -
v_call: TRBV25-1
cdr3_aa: CASSEDSGPLNYNEQFF
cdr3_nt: TGTGCCAGCAGTGAAGACTCGGGACCCCTGAACTACAATGAGCAGTTCTTC

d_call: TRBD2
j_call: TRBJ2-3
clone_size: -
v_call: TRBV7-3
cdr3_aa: CASSLWAGGTDTQYF
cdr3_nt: TGTGCCAGCAGCTTATGGGCGGGGGGCACAGATACGCAGTATTTT

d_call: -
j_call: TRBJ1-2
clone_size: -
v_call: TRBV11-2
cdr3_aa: CASSLGPGRYRGYTF
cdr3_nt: TGTGCCAGCAGCTTAGGGCCAGGGAGGTATCGTGGCTACACCTTC

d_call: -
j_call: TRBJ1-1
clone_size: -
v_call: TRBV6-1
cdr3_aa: CASSEAYMGLNTEAFF
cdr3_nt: TGTGCCAGCAGTGAAGCGTATATGGGTTTGAACACTGAAGCTTTCTTT

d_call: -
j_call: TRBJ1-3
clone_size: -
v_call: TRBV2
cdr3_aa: CASTGGNTIYF
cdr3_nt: TGTGCCAGCACCGGAGGAAACACCATATATTTT

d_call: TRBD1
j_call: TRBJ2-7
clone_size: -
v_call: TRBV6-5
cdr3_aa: CASRPGQGNEQYF
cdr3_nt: TGTGCCAGCAGACCGGGACAGGGAAACGAGCAGTACTTC

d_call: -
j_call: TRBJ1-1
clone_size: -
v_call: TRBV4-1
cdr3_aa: CASSQYEEVRAFF
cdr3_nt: TGCGCCAGCAGCCAATACGAAGAGGTACGGGCTTTCTTT

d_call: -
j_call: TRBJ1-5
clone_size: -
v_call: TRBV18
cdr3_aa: CASSPLPRDPNQPQHF
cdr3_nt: TGTGCCAGCTCACCTCTCCCCCGGGACCCCAATCAGCCCCAGCATTTT

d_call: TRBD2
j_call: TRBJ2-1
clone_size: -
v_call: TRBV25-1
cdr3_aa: CASSLAGGPGYNEQFF
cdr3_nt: TGTGCCAGCAGTTTAGCGGGAGGGCCCGGGTACAATGAGCAGTTCTTC

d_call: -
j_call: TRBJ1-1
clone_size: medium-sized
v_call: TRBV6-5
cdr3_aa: CASGGHPTNTEAFF
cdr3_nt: TGTGCCAGCGGCGGGCACCCGACGAACACTGAAGCTTTCTTT

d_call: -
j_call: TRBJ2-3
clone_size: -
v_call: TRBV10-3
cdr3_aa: CAAKHDSTDTQYF
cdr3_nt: TGTGCCGCCAAACATGATAGCACAGATACGCAGTATTTT

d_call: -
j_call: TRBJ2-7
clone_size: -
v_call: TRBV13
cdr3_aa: CASSLGLTYEQYF
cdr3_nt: TGTGCCAGCAGCTTAGGTCTCACCTACGAGCAGTACTTC

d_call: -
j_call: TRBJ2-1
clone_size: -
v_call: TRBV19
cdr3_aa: CASSRRGPPFSEQFF
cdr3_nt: TGTGCCAGTAGTAGGCGGGGGCCCCCCTTCAGTGAGCAGTTCTTC

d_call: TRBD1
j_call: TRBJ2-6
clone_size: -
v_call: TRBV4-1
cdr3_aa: CASSQETGSGANVLTF
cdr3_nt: TGCGCCAGCAGCCAAGAGACAGGGTCTGGGGCCAACGTCCTGACTTTC

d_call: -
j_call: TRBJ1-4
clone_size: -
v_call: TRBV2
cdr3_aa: CASSGTGPEDEKLFF
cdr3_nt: TGTGCCAGCAGCGGGACCGGACCTGAGGACGAAAAACTGTTTTTT

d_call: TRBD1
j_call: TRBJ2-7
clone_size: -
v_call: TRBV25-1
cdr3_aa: CASSDPGGTYEQYF
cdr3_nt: TGTGCCAGCAGTGACCCAGGGGGTACATACGAGCAGTACTTC

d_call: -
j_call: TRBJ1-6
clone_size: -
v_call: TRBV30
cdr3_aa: CAWISGQYNSPLHF
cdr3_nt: TGTGCCTGGATCTCAGGACAATATAATTCACCCCTCCACTTT

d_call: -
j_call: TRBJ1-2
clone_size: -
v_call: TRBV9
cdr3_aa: CASKEPNYGYTF
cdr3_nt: TGTGCCAGCAAAGAACCTAACTATGGCTACACCTTC

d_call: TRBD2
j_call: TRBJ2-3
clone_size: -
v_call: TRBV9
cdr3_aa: CASSEPLAGGPKDTQYF
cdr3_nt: TGTGCCAGCAGCGAGCCCCTAGCGGGGGGGCCAAAAGATACGCAGTATTTT

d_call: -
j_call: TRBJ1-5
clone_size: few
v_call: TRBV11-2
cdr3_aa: CASSLAQGFGQPQHF
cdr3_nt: TGTGCCAGCAGCTTAGCTCAGGGGTTCGGTCAGCCCCAGCATTTT

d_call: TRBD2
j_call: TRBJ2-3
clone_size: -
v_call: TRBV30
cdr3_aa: CAWSPIAGGDTDTQYF
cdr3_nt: TGTGCCTGGAGTCCTATAGCGGGAGGGGACACAGATACGCAGTATTTT

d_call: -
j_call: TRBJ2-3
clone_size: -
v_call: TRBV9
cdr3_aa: CASSGQEGGTDTQYF
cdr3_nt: TGTGCCAGCAGCGGACAGGAGGGGGGCACAGATACGCAGTATTTT

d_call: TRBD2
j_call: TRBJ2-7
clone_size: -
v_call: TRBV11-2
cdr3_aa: CASSLEWSSGREGNEQYF
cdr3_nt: TGTGCCAGCAGCTTAGAATGGTCTAGCGGGAGGGAGGGCAACGAGCAGTACTTC